The 8 T cell receptor beta chains below come from one sample, sequenced in a study of T cells expressing NK-cell markers. TCRdb reprocessed the 5' RACE reads, with one entry per CDR3 protein and no DNA. The table gives 250,000 to 300,000 distinct CDR3 sequences; the top ten clones make up more than 3.5% of it. Sequenced input: blood T cells: a sorted CD56 or NKG2C T cell subset, CD4+ or CD8+ T cells, or bulk PBMC T cells (not recorded which). Every receptor here comes from a woman aged 18 to 75 in good health.

V usage is TRBV2 and J usage is TRBJ2-3. Germline-derived CDR1 and CDR2 are SNHLY and FYNNEI. This CDR3 comprises 12 residues. CDR3 sequence: CASWTATDTQYF. The variable domain in full, completed from reference TRBV2 and TRBJ2-3, reads EPEVTQTPSHQVTQMGQEVILRCVPISNHLYFYWYRQILGQKVEFLVSFYNNEISEKSEIFDDQFSVERPDGSNFTLKIRSTKLEDSAMYFCASWTATDTQYFGPGTRLTVL.

This chain connects TRBV29-1 to TRBJ2-5; TCRdb's assignment of TRBD1 cannot be checked, as there is no DNA. Germline V gene sequence: CDR1 SQVTM, CDR2 ANQGSEA. The CDR3 is 12 residues long. This CDR3 is CSVETGVETQYF.

The chain employs TRBV18 and TRBJ2-5; the D call of TRBD1 rests on TCRdb alone, since no DNA is present to check it. The CDR3 spans 13 residues. Per germline, CDR1 KGHSH and CDR2 LQKENI. CDR3: CASSRWGQETQYF.

The chain carries TRBV20-1 and TRBJ2-1. CDR1 is DFQATT and CDR2 is SNEGSKA in the germline V gene (reference sequence). The CDR3 runs 14 residues. CDR3 sequence reads: CSARDLRYLNEQFF.

This chain links TRBV12-3 or TRBV12-4 with TRBJ2-1; lacking DNA, the TRBD2 call made by TCRdb goes unchecked. The CDR3 covers 15 residues. The chain's CDR3 is CASSPRTSGANEQFF.

V and J are TRBV6-5 and TRBJ2-4; the D call from TCRdb, TRBD2, cannot be confirmed without DNA. Germline CDR1 is MNHEY and CDR2 is SVGAGI. The CDR3 is 17 residues long. The CDR3 reads CASSNLQGRGAKNIQYF.

The V and J genes are TRBV28 and TRBJ2-3. Germline CDR1 reads MDHEN; CDR2 reads SYDVKM. This CDR3 has 14 residues. CDR3 sequence reads: CASSFMFSTDTQYF. Full variable domain (remainder filled in from reference TRBV28 and TRBJ2-3): DVKVTQSSRYLVKRTGEKVFLECVQDMDHENMFWYRQDPGLGLRLIYFSYDVKMKEKGDIPEGYSVSREKKERFSLILESASTNQTSMYLCASSFMFSTDTQYFGPGTRLTVL.

The gene calls are TRBV6-5 and TRBJ2-3; no DNA is available, so the TRBD1 call from TCRdb remains unchecked. Germline CDR1 reads MNHEY; CDR2 reads SVGAGI. The length of the CDR3 is 17 residues. Here the CDR3 reads CASSYGVRAGEGDTQYF.